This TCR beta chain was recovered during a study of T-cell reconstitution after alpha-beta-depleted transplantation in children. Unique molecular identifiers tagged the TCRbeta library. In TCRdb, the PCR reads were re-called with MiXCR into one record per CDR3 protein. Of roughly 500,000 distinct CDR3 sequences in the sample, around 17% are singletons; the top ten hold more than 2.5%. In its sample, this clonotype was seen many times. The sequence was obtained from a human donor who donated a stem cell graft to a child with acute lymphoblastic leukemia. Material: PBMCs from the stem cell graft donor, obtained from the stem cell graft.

The CDR3 region is CSVTSGYEQYF. CDR3 in DNA: TGCAGCGTTACTAGCGGGTACGAGCAGTACTTC. The chain uses TRBV29-1 and TRBJ2-7; 9 bases align to TRBD2. The V gene's germline CDR1 is SQVTM and CDR2 ANQGSEA. V was pared by 5 bases and J by 4 bases, with 0 bases of the junction left unmatched. This CDR3 contains 11 residues.